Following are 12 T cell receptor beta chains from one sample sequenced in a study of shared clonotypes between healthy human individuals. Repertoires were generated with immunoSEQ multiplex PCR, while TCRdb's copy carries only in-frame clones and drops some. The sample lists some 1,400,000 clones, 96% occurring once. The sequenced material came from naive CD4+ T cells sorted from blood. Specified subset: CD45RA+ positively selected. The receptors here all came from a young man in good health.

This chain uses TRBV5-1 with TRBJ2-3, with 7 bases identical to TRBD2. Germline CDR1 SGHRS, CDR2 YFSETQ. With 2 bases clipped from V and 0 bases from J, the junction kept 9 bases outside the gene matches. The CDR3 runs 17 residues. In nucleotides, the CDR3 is TGCGCCAGCAGCTTCGCAAAACTAGCGCTCAGCACAGATACGCAGTATTTT. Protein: CASSFAKLALSTDTQYF. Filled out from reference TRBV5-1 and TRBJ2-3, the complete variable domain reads KAGVTQTPRYLIKTRGQQVTLSCSPISGHRSVSWYQQTPGQGLQFLFEYFSETQRNKGNFPGRFSGRQFSNSRSEMNVSTLELGDSALYLCASSFAKLALSTDTQYFGPGTRLTVL.

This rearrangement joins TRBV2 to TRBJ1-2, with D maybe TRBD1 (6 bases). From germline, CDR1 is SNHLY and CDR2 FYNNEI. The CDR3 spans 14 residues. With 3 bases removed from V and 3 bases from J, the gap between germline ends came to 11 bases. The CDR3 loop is CASSEPGGYYGYTF. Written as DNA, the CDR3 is TGTGCCAGCAGTGAGCCCGGGGGCTACTATGGCTACACCTTC.

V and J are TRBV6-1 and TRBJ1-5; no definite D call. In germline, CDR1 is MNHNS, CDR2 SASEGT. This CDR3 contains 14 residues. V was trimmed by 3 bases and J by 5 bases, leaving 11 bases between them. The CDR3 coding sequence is TGTGCCAGCAGTGACCAGCAGGCCCATCAGCCCCAGCATTTT. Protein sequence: CASSDQQAHQPQHF.

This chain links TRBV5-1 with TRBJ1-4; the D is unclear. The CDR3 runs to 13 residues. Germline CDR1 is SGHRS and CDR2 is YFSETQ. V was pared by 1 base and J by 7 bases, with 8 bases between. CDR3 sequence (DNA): TGCGCCAGCAGCTTGTGGTTTACTGAAAAACTGTTTTTT. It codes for CASSLWFTEKLFF.

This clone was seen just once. The CDR3 region has the DNA TGTGCCAGCAGCTTAAGCGGGGCGGGCAATCAGCCCCAGCATTTT. This gives the protein CASSLSGAGNQPQHF. This chain uses TRBV11-2 with TRBJ1-5; weak D call: TRBD1 (5 bases). Per germline, CDR1 SGHAT and CDR2 FQNNGV. The CDR3 is made up of 15 amino acids. V lost 2 bases to trimming and J lost 2 bases, with 10 bases between them.

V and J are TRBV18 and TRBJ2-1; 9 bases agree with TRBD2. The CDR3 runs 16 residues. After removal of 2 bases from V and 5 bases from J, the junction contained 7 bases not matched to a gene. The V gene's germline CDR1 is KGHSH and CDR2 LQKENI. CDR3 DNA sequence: TGTGCCAGCTCACCAACAGCGGGAGGAGGGAACAATGAGCAGTTCTTC. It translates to CASSPTAGGGNNEQFF. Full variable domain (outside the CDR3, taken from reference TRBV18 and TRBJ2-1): NAGVMQNPRHLVRRRGQEARLRCSPMKGHSHVYWYRQLPEEGLKFMVYLQKENIIDESGMPKERFSAEFPKEGPSILRIQQVVRGDSAAYFCASSPTAGGGNNEQFFGPGTRLTVL.

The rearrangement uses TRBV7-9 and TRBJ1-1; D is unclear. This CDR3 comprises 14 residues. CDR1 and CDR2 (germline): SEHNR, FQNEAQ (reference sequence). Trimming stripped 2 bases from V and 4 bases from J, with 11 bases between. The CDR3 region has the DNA TGTGCCAGCAGCTTACGTTCGGGGTCCACTGAAGCTTTCTTT. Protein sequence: CASSLRSGSTEAFF.

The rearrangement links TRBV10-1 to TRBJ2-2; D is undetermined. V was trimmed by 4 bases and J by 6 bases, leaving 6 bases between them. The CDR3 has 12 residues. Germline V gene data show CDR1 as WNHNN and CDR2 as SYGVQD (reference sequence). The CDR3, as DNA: TGCGCCAGCAGTGGTGACGCCGGGGAGCTGTTTTTT. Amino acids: CASSGDAGELFF.

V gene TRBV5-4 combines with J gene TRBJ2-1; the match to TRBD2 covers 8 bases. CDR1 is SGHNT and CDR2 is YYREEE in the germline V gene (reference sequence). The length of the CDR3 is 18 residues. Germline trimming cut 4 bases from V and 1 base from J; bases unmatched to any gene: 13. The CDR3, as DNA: TGTGCCAGCAGCCCGTGGAGAAGCGGGAGCTTGTCCTACAATGAGCAGTTCTTC. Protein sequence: CASSPWRSGSLSYNEQFF.

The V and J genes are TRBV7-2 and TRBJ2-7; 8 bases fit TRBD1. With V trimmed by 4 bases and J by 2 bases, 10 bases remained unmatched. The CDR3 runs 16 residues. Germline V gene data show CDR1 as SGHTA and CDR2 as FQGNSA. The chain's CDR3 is CASSSQGTGLAYEQYF. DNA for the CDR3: TGTGCCAGCAGCTCTCAAGGGACAGGTTTGGCCTACGAGCAGTACTTC.

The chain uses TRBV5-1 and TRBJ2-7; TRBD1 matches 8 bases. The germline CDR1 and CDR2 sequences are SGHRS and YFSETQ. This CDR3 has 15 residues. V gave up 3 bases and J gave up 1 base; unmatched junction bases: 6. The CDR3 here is CASSWDRRQSYEQYF. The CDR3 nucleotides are TGCGCCAGCAGCTGGGACAGGCGACAATCCTACGAGCAGTACTTC.

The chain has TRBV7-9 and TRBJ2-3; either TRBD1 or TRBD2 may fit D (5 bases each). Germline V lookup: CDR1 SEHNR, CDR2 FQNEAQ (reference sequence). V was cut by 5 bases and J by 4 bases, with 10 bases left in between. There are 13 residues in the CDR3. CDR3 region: CASSIGTPDTQYF. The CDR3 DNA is TGTGCCAGCAGCATAGGGACCCCAGATACGCAGTATTTT.